This TCR beta chain is drawn from a study of OX40 agonist ivuxolimab in advanced cancers. Study results and limitations: Normalized T-cell clonal expansion was also low in a subset of nonresponders. Researchers report that CD8+ T cells had, on average, more expanded clones than CD4+.

The CDR3 covers 18 residues. Trimming stripped 1 base from V and 2 bases from J, with 19 bases between. The germline gives CDR1 SGHDN, CDR2 FVKESK. Assay: immunoSEQ multiplex PCR; the TCRdb copy retains only in-frame clones and omits some. The sample lists some 76,000 clones; 93% were seen once. Baseline, cycle 4 day 1, and cycle 7 day 1 were the blood sampling points. Note on this clone: The antigen remains unidentified.

The TCR was taken from an adult with an advanced solid tumor such as melanoma, head and neck, liver or kidney cancer. The chain uses TRBV14 and TRBJ2-3; D is ambiguous. This specimen consisted of CD4+ or CD8+ T cells sorted from blood, obtained in a trial of the OX40 agonist ivuxolimab. DNA for the CDR3: TGTGCCAGCAGCCAAGGGGCAGGCTATAATAGGCTCACAGATACGCAGTATTTT. This codes for CASSQGAGYNRLTDTQYF. Full variable domain (outside the CDR3, taken from reference TRBV14 and TRBJ2-3): EAGVTQFPSHSVIEKGQTVTLRCDPISGHDNLYWYRRVMGKEIKFLLHFVKESKQDESGMPNNRFLAERTGGTYSTLKVQPAELEDSGVYFCASSQGAGYNRLTDTQYFGPGTRLTVL.